The sequence of this T cell receptor (beta chain) was determined in a study of blood T cells in healthy people across ages (dated by TCRdb to the mid-2010s). In the study overall: Template switching captured roughly one uniquely barcoded TCR beta cDNA molecule per two T cells in model experiments. Using the same blood draw, the study looked at two additional independent replicas of 1 million unique cDNA reads for two donors, one aged 18 to 29 and the other aged 80 or older. To avoid experimental bias, donors of different ages were spread randomly across the sequencing lanes. Four age groups were formed from the donors: young (average approximately 15 years), middle-aged (approximately 40), aged (more than 55) and long-lived (about 80). Using deep sequencing normalized with unique cDNA molecular identifiers, the study measured how TCR beta repertoire diversity changes with age. General findings and caveats noted by the study authors: Donor CMV infection status was unknown, potentially confounding age-related changes in expanded clonotypes. Because profiling used bulk unsorted PBMCs, naive and antigen-experienced compartments could not be compared conclusively. The percentage of naive T cells measured by flow cytometry correlated strongly with observed TCR beta diversity. Compared with the aged group, the long-lived group had more naive CD4+ T cells, fewer expanded clones and increased TCR diversity, a pattern suggesting age selection. Estimates of total diversity from one million sequenced T cells were regarded as lower bounds and underestimates. Observed TCR beta diversity per million T cells fell roughly linearly with age, and a significant reduction was already apparent by age around 40.

This clonotype was seen more than once but under ten times. Its antigen target is currently unknown. Base qualities are not at hand, and no much larger clone is one base apart. Trimming costs V 0 bases and J 4 bases, and their ends lie 15 bases apart. CDR1 and CDR2 are read off the germline V gene as MNHEY and SVGAGI. There are 16 amino acids in the CDR3, from cysteine to phenylalanine inclusive. Left in the record is the CDR3 DNA by itself, 48 bases read in frame from the first base. Libraries were prepared through 5' RACE. TCRdb records Illumina HiSeq 2500 as the sequencer. A second PCR of about 7 to 12 cycles was performed with a sample-barcoded 5' primer and a J-beta primer mix. Each TCR beta cDNA molecule received a unique molecular identifier from a template-switch 5' adaptor carrying 12 random nucleotides. At least 2.5 million CDR3-containing paired-end reads were obtained from each sample. First-strand cDNA synthesis was performed from all RNA using the Mint cDNA synthesis kit, with priming by a TRBC-specific oligonucleotide. After uracil-DNA glycosylase treatment, a first 18-cycle PCR used universal primers M1SS and BC2_uni_R on all cDNA. Per the original workflow: Normalization of each sample was performed by random selection of 1 million high-quality reads, each carrying a distinct molecular identifier. Instead of being binned into consensus sequences, reads with shared molecular identifiers were discarded. CDR3 identification, clonotype clustering and error correction used MiTCR with a Q25 quality threshold and the strictest error-elimination algorithm. A nonparametric unseen species model with Euler transformation was used to estimate a lower bound on total TCR beta diversity. The public sequencing data were trimmed at Q25 with fastp and processed into clonotypes with MiXCR by TCRdb, which kept only in-frame beta chains. A single entry per CDR3 protein holds the most common genes and DNA from its merged rows. The V and J calls shown here were made by TCRdb, not taken from the authors' results. The sample profile shows approximately 900,000 distinct CDR3 sequences; roughly 50% of them were found once. The ten largest clones take up 13% of the sample.

The donors were roughly 40 Caucasian individuals from Russia, aged 6 to 90 years, who were systemically healthy. Each donor gave ten milliliters of peripheral blood, drawn into EDTA-treated Vacutainer tubes. Ficoll-Paque density-gradient centrifugation was used to isolate PBMCs, with at least 7 million per sample. Trizol reagent was used to extract total RNA from PBMCs, with at least 5.5 micrograms per sample. For every donor, an aliquot of PBMCs went through flow cytometry to measure the percentages of naive CD45RAhigh/CD27high T cells. In this chain, TRBV6-5 is recombined with TRBJ1-2; TRBD1 is a possible D gene, resting on 6 matching bases. The material sequenced was blood. This receptor was identified in a man aged 25 to 40 in good health. CDR3 protein: CASSYSRGPKFYGYTF. The sequence in DNA is TGTGCCAGCAGTTACTCGCGGGGGCCGAAATTCTATGGCTACACCTTC.